This T cell receptor beta chain was observed in a study of blood T cell repertoires in COVID-19. Study-wide background: The origin of the acute and convalescent COVID-19 samples was the United States, Italy and Spain. T cells, B-cell-depleted T cells, or PBMCs provided the cDNA or gDNA that served as material.

The V and J ends lost 0 bases and 7 bases respectively, with 15 bases between them. The CDR3 runs 16 residues. Germline V gene sequence: CDR1 LGHDT, CDR2 YNNKEL (reference sequence). In the original analysis: For nucleated cells, counts were estimated from reference gene primer amplification. Measured with immunoSEQ multiplex PCR; TCRdb has only the in-frame clones, and not every one. D and trimming come from the DNA, and the V and J calls and clone size come from that table. The table shows a few hundred thousand clones, with roughly 80% occurring only once. The sample consisted of peripheral blood. V gene TRBV3-1 (or the pseudogene TRBV3-2) combines with J gene TRBJ1-4, with a possible D match to TRBD1 (5 bases). The receptor comes from a woman under 30 with acute or convalescent COVID-19. Here the CDR3 DNA reads TGTGCCAGCAGCCAAGAAGCGTCTGGGGCGCGTGAAAAACTGTTTTTT. Translating it yields CASSQEASGAREKLFF.